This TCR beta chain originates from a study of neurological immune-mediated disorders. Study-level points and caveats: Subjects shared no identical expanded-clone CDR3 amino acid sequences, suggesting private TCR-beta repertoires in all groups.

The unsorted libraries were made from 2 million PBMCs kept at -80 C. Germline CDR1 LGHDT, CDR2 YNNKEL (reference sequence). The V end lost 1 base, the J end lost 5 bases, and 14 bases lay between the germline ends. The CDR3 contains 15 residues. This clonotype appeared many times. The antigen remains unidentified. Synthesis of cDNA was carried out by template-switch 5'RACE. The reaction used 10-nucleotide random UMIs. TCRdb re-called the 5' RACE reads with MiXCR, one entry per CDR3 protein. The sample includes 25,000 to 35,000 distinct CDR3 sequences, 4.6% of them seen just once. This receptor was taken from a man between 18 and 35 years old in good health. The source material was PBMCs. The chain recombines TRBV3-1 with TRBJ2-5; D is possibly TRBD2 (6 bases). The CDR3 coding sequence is TGTGCCAGCAGCCAAGGTACTAGCTTTGGTGAGACCCAGTACTTC. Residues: CASSQGTSFGETQYF.